The T cell receptor (beta chain) described here comes from a study of blood T cell repertoires in COVID-19. Study-wide context: COVID-19 samples from acute and convalescent phases originated in the United States, Italy and Spain. In each case, the material was cDNA or gDNA derived from T cells, B-cell-depleted T cells, or PBMCs.

In the authors' workflow: Amplification of reference gene primers provided the estimated nucleated cell counts. Profiled with immunoSEQ multiplex PCR; TCRdb holds only in-frame clones, not every one. V and J calls and clone size are given by that table; D and trimming were obtained from the DNA. Of approximately 450,000 clones in the sample, roughly 89% were seen once. Trimming left V 1 base short and J 0 bases short, with 12 bases between. The germline CDR1 and CDR2 sequences are SGHTA and FQGTGA. CDR3 size: 16 residues. The gene calls are TRBV7-3 and TRBJ2-5; D is possibly TRBD2 (6 bases). Source material: peripheral blood. This clonotype originated in a woman between 25 and 40 years old with acute or convalescent COVID-19. The CDR3 coding sequence is TGTGCCAGCAGCTTAATAGGAGGGGCAGACCAAGAGACCCAGTACTTC. Translating gives CASSLIGGADQETQYF.